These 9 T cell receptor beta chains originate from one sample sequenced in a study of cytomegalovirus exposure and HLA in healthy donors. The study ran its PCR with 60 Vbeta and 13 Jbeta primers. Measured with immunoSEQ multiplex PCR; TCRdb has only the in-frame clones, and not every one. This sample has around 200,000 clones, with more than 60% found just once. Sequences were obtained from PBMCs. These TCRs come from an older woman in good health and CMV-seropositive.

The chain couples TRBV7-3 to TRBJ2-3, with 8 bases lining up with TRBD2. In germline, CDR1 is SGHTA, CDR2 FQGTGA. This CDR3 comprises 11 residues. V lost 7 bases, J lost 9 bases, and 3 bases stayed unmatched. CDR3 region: CASKAGDTQYF. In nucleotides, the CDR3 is TGTGCCAGCAAAGCGGGGGACACGCAGTATTTT.

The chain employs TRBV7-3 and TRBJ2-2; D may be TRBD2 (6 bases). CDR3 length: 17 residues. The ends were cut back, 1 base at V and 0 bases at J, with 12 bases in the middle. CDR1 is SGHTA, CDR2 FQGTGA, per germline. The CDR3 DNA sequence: TGTGCCAGCAGCTTAATTACGGGAGCGACGAACACCGGGGAGCTGTTTTTT. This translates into CASSLITGATNTGELFF.

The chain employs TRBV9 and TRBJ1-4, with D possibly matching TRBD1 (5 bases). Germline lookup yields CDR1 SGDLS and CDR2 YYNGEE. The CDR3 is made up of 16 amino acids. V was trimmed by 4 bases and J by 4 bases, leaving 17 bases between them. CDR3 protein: CASSKLPGLINEKLFF. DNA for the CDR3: TGTGCCAGCAGCAAATTACCGGGACTTATTAATGAAAAACTGTTTTTT. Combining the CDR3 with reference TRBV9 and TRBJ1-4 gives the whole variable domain DSGVTQTPKHLITATGQRVTLRCSPRSGDLSVYWYQQSLDQGLQFLIQYYNGEERAKGNILERFSAQQFPDLHSELNLSSLELGDSALYFCASSKLPGLINEKLFFGSGTQLSVL.

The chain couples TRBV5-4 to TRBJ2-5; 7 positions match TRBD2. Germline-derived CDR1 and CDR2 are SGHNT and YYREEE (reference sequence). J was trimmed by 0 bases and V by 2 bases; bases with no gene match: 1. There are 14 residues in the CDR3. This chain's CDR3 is CASSLGLDQETQYF. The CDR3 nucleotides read TGTGCCAGCAGCTTAGGACTAGACCAAGAGACCCAGTACTTC.

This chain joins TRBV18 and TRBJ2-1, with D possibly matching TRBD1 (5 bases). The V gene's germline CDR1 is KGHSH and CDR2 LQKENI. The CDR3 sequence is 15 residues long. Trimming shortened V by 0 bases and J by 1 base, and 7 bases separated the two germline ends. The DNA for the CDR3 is TGTGCCAGCTCACCACCCTCAGGGTCCTACAATGAGCAGTTCTTC. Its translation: CASSPPSGSYNEQFF.

The CDR3 coding sequence is TGTGCCAGCGGGGGGACAGGGAGCTACGAGCAGTACTTC. Its protein is CASGGTGSYEQYF. The chain employs TRBV28 and TRBJ2-7, with 9 nucleotides matching TRBD1. Germline CDR1 MDHEN, CDR2 SYDVKM. This CDR3 spans 13 amino acids. J gave up 3 bases and V 8 bases, and 5 bases lay outside the gene matches.

This CDR3 is CAWREQGGRGYTF. The CDR3 DNA sequence: TGTGCCTGGAGGGAACAGGGCGGGAGGGGCTACACCTTC. The J gene is TRBJ1-2, the V gene TRBV30; D might be TRBD1 (6 bases). This CDR3 contains 13 residues. Deletions cut 3 bases from V and 8 bases from J, with 16 bases between. Germline V CDR1 and CDR2: GTSNPN, SVGIG (reference sequence).

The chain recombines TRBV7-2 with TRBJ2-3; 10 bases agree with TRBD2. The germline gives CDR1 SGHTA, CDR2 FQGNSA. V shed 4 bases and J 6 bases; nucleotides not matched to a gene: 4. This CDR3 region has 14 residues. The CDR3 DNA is TGTGCCAGCAGCTCCAGCGGGAGGGATGATACGCAGTATTTT. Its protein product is CASSSSGRDDTQYF. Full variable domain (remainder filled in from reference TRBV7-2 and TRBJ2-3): GAGVSQSPSNKVTEKGKDVELRCDPISGHTALYWYRQSLGQGLEFLIYFQGNSAPDKSGLPSDRFSAERTGGSVSTLTIQRTQQEDSAVYLCASSSSGRDDTQYFGPGTRLTVL.

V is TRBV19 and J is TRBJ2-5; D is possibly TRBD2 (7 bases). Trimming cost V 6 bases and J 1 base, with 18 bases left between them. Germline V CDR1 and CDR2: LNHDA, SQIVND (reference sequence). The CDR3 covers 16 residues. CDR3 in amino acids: CASRISGRGSQETQYF. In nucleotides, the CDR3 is TGTGCCAGTAGGATCTCGGGGAGGGGGTCCCAAGAGACCCAGTACTTC. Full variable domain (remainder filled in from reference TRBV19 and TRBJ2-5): DGGITQSPKYLFRKEGQNVTLSCEQNLNHDAMYWYRQDPGQGLRLIYYSQIVNDFQKGDIAEGYSVSREKKESFPLTVTSAQKNPTAFYLCASRISGRGSQETQYFGPGTRLLVL.